These T cell receptor beta chains were read from a single sample in a study of blood T cell repertoires in COVID-19. Sequencing used immunoSEQ multiplex PCR; TCRdb keeps in-frame clones, though not all of them. Here the sample spans around 200,000 clones, around 90% being singletons. Sequences were obtained from peripheral blood. The source is a man in his forties or fifties with acute or convalescent COVID-19. CDR3s include the opening cysteine and the closing phenylalanine or tryptophan. Each record gives: clone size, J gene, CDR3 length, V gene, D gene, CDR3 DNA, CDR3 protein. A D gene is named only where the DNA matches it firmly. Size is omitted from some rows. Given values are once, few, many or a class for expanded clones.

size: once; J: TRBJ1-2; length: 14; V: TRBV19; D: NA; DNA: TGTGCCAGTAGTATAGCCAGCGGCGTAAATGGCTACACCTTC; CDR3: CASSIASGVNGYTF
size: NA; J: TRBJ1-1; length: 16; V: TRBV2; D: NA; DNA: TGTGCCAGCAGATACCGCGCAGGGAATGCGGACACTGAAGCTTTCTTT; CDR3: CASRYRAGNADTEAFF
size: NA; J: TRBJ1-6; length: 17; V: TRBV7-9; D: TRBD1; DNA: TGTGCCAGCAGCCGCGGACAGGGGGCCGACTATAATTCACCCCTCCACTTT; CDR3: CASSRGQGADYNSPLHF
size: NA; J: TRBJ2-2; length: 15; V: TRBV28; D: NA; DNA: TGTGCCAGCAGTTTCCGCAGCGCGAACACCGGGGAGCTGTTTTTT; CDR3: CASSFRSANTGELFF
size: NA; J: TRBJ2-7; length: 14; V: TRBV7-2; D: TRBD1; DNA: TGTGCCAGCAGCTTTTCGGGACAGGGCTACGAGCAGTACTTC; CDR3: CASSFSGQGYEQYF
size: few; J: TRBJ1-6; length: 16; V: TRBV7-2; D: TRBD1; DNA: TGTGCCAGCAGCTCAAGGGACAGGGGGCCTGGTTCACCCCTCCACTTT; CDR3: CASSSRDRGPGSPLHF
size: NA; J: TRBJ2-7; length: 14; V: TRBV5-8; D: TRBD1; DNA: TGTGCCAGCAGCTTGGGGGGACAGTCCTACGAGCAGTACTTC; CDR3: CASSLGGQSYEQYF
size: NA; J: TRBJ1-6; length: 17; V: TRBV10-3; D: TRBD1; DNA: TGTGCCATCAGTGAGGCCCACAGGGGGCCCAATAATTCACCCCTCCACTTT; CDR3: CAISEAHRGPNNSPLHF
size: NA; J: TRBJ1-2; length: 14; V: TRBV7-2; D: NA; DNA: TGTGCCAGCAGCTTCGCGGGGAGGGGTTCTGGCTACACCTTC; CDR3: CASSFAGRGSGYTF
size: NA; J: TRBJ2-4; length: 13; V: TRBV11-2; D: TRBD2; DNA: TGTGCCAGCAGCTCGCCCGAAGGGACTAGGAGCAACTTC; CDR3: CASSSPEGTRSNF
size: NA; J: TRBJ1-2; length: 11; V: TRBV6-1; D: NA; DNA: TGTGCCAGCAGTGAACTTCGTGGCTACACCTTC; CDR3: CASSELRGYTF
size: NA; J: TRBJ1-6; length: 16; V: TRBV4-2; D: TRBD1; DNA: TGTGCCAGCAGCCAAGATCGGGACAGGGCGAATTCACCCCTCCACTTT; CDR3: CASSQDRDRANSPLHF
size: NA; J: TRBJ2-3; length: 13; V: TRBV3-1/TRBV3-2; D: NA; DNA: TGTGCCAGCAGCCAGGGGAGTCCCAATACGCAGTATTTT; CDR3: CASSQGSPNTQYF
size: NA; J: TRBJ1-3; length: 14; V: TRBV6-5; D: NA; DNA: TGTGCCAGCATGAGGGGGACCTCCGGAAACACCATATATTTT; CDR3: CASMRGTSGNTIYF
size: NA; J: TRBJ2-4; length: 16; V: TRBV10-2; D: NA; DNA: TGCGCCAGCAGTGTTGGCTTTTTCTTAGCCAAAAACATTCAGTACTTC; CDR3: CASSVGFFLAKNIQYF
size: NA; J: TRBJ2-7; length: 13; V: TRBV19; D: NA; DNA: TGTGCCAGTAGTTACGGACACAAGTACGAGCAGTACTTC; CDR3: CASSYGHKYEQYF
size: NA; J: TRBJ2-7; length: 14; V: TRBV7-2; D: NA; DNA: TGTGCCAGCAGCTTAATTAGGGGCGCCTACGAGCAGTACTTC; CDR3: CASSLIRGAYEQYF
size: NA; J: TRBJ2-3; length: 13; V: TRBV9; D: NA; DNA: TGTGCCAGCAGCGCCCTTAGCGAAGATACGCAGTATTTT; CDR3: CASSALSEDTQYF
size: NA; J: TRBJ1-1; length: 13; V: TRBV30; D: TRBD1; DNA: TGTGCTGGACAGACAGGGGTGAACACTGAAGCTTTCTTT; CDR3: CAGQTGVNTEAFF
size: NA; J: TRBJ2-5; length: 16; V: TRBV11-2; D: TRBD1; DNA: TGTGCCAGCAGCCCATTCGGGACAGGTTTATTGGAGACCCAGTACTTC; CDR3: CASSPFGTGLLETQYF
size: NA; J: TRBJ2-3; length: 18; V: TRBV9; D: TRBD2; DNA: TGTGCCAGCAGCGTAGAGACTAGCGGGGGGAGCCGCACAGATACGCAGTATTTT; CDR3: CASSVETSGGSRTDTQYF
size: NA; J: TRBJ1-2; length: 12; V: TRBV12-3/TRBV12-4; D: NA; DNA: TGTGCCAGCAGTTTACGGCGGGATGGCTACACCTTC; CDR3: CASSLRRDGYTF
size: NA; J: TRBJ2-1; length: 17; V: TRBV6-6; D: TRBD1; DNA: TGTGCCAGCAGTCAACAGGGGGCCGAAACCTTTTACAATGAGCAGTTCTTC; CDR3: CASSQQGAETFYNEQFF
size: NA; J: TRBJ2-2; length: 15; V: TRBV6-5; D: NA; DNA: TGTGCCAGCAGCCCCGACGCGGCGGACACCGGGGAGCTGTTTTTT; CDR3: CASSPDAADTGELFF
size: NA; J: TRBJ1-1; length: 16; V: TRBV6-5; D: NA; DNA: TGTGCCAGCAGTTACTCGTGGAGCGCGGAGAACACTGAAGCTTTCTTT; CDR3: CASSYSWSAENTEAFF
size: NA; J: TRBJ1-2; length: 15; V: TRBV6-5; D: TRBD1; DNA: TGTGCCAGCAGACTCAGGGGGCGCCAGGACTATGGCTACACCTTC; CDR3: CASRLRGRQDYGYTF
size: few; J: TRBJ1-6; length: 13; V: TRBV20-1; D: TRBD1; DNA: TGCAGTGCTAATGACAGGGGAGCATCACCCCTCCACTTT; CDR3: CSANDRGASPLHF
size: few; J: TRBJ2-6; length: 16; V: TRBV7-3; D: TRBD1; DNA: TGTGCCAGCAGCTTAACAGGGGGCGCTGGGGCCAACGTCCTGACTTTC; CDR3: CASSLTGGAGANVLTF
size: NA; J: TRBJ2-7; length: 11; V: TRBV7-9; D: NA; DNA: TGTGCCAGCAGCCCTTTCTACGAGCAGTACTTC; CDR3: CASSPFYEQYF
size: NA; J: TRBJ2-6; length: 15; V: TRBV11-3; D: NA; DNA: TGTGCCAGCAGCCCCGGGGGTTTGGGGGCCAACGTCCTGACTTTC; CDR3: CASSPGGLGANVLTF
size: NA; J: TRBJ2-1; length: 15; V: TRBV5-1; D: TRBD1; DNA: TGCGCCAGCAGCGCCCGGGACAGCCCCTACAATGAGCAGTTCTTC; CDR3: CASSARDSPYNEQFF
size: NA; J: TRBJ2-7; length: 14; V: TRBV2; D: TRBD1; DNA: TGTGCCAGCAGGATGGGACAGGTTACTTACGAGCAGTACTTC; CDR3: CASRMGQVTYEQYF
size: NA; J: TRBJ2-1; length: 15; V: TRBV7-2; D: TRBD2; DNA: TGTGCCAGCAGCTTAACAGCGGGAACGTACAATGAGCAGTTCTTC; CDR3: CASSLTAGTYNEQFF
size: NA; J: TRBJ2-3; length: 18; V: TRBV6-1; D: TRBD2; DNA: TGTGCCAGCAGTGTTAAGGGGCTGGTAGCGGGGGGCTCAGATACGCAGTATTTT; CDR3: CASSVKGLVAGGSDTQYF
size: NA; J: TRBJ2-1; length: 17; V: TRBV5-1; D: TRBD2; DNA: TGCGCCAGCAGCCTCCGACTAGCGGGGAACCCCTACAATGAGCAGTTCTTC; CDR3: CASSLRLAGNPYNEQFF
size: NA; J: TRBJ1-5; length: 13; V: TRBV6-5; D: NA; DNA: TGTGCCAGCAGTTACGACACCAATCAGCCCCAGCATTTT; CDR3: CASSYDTNQPQHF
size: NA; J: TRBJ2-1; length: 17; V: TRBV7-9; D: TRBD2; DNA: TGTGCCAGCAGCTTAGTGACTAGCGGGGGGATGTACAATGAGCAGTTCTTC; CDR3: CASSLVTSGGMYNEQFF
size: NA; J: TRBJ2-7; length: 12; V: TRBV6-2/TRBV6-3; D: TRBD1; DNA: TGTGCCAGCAGTCCGACAGGGAATGAGCAGTACTTC; CDR3: CASSPTGNEQYF
size: NA; J: TRBJ1-2; length: 15; V: TRBV27; D: NA; DNA: TGTGCCAGCAGTTTAGGCGGGGCAGCTAACTATGGCTACACCTTC; CDR3: CASSLGGAANYGYTF
size: NA; J: TRBJ1-5; length: 15; V: TRBV6-6; D: TRBD1; DNA: TGTGCCAGCAGTTACCTCGACAGGGATTATCAGCCCCAGCATTTT; CDR3: CASSYLDRDYQPQHF
size: NA; J: TRBJ2-1; length: 16; V: TRBV6-5; D: NA; DNA: TGTGCCAGCAGTTACTCACTACTCGGGTCCTACAATGAGCAGTTCTTC; CDR3: CASSYSLLGSYNEQFF